A single sample gave rise to the 25 T cell receptor beta chains below, sequenced in a study of radiation and T cells in renal cell carcinoma. Data came from immunoSEQ multiplex PCR; TCRdb stores just in-frame clones and leaves some out. The sample carries some 75,000 clones, 82% recorded once. Time point here: blood 2 weeks post-SBRT. Described treatment: 15 Gy SBRT to primary tumor, nephrectomy 4 weeks later. The source was blood, collected from a patient whose treatment included radiotherapy and nephrectomy. The receptors shown here come from a man in his sixties with renal cell carcinoma.

This clone came up once. At one of its ends the junction is not consistent with the germline gene, which may arise from a read error. The chain recombines TRBV19 with TRBJ1-4, with D uncertain. Per germline, CDR1 LNHDA and CDR2 SQIVND (reference sequence). The CDR3 totals 13 residues. The CDR3 here is CASSQNVREKMFF. CDR3 sequence (DNA): TGTGCCAGTAGCCAGAATGTGCGGGAAAAAATGTTTTTT.

This clone has just one count. The rearrangement uses TRBV5-1 and TRBJ2-3; 8 bases fit TRBD1. Germline CDR1 reads SGHRS; CDR2 reads YFSETQ. CDR3 length: 16 amino acids. Trimming at V came to 3 bases and at J to 4 bases, leaving 10 bases not matched to a gene. The chain's CDR3 is CASSSPGTGPSDTQYF. Written as DNA, the CDR3 is TGCGCCAGCAGCTCTCCTGGGACAGGACCGTCAGATACGCAGTATTTT.

The rearrangement uses TRBV18 and TRBJ2-1; D is uncertain. The CDR3 totals 13 residues. Trimming removed 2 bases at V and 6 bases at J, with 8 bases between. Germline CDR1 KGHSH, CDR2 LQKENI. CDR3 protein: CASSPGQPNEQFF. The CDR3, as DNA: TGTGCCAGCTCACCAGGGCAGCCCAATGAGCAGTTCTTC.

CDR3 DNA: TGTGCCAGCAGCCCTTTCGGACCATCCTACGAGCAGTACTTC. Residues: CASSPFGPSYEQYF. This chain connects TRBV7-3 to TRBJ2-7; no clear D. Looked up from germline, CDR1 is SGHTA and CDR2 is FQGTGA. V gave up 5 bases and J gave up 1 base, with 12 bases separating them. The CDR3 runs to 14 residues.

The chain links TRBV7-9 to TRBJ2-3; perhaps TRBD2 as D (5 bases). Germline CDR1 and CDR2: SEHNR and FQNEAQ (reference sequence). V lost 3 bases to trimming and J lost 4 bases, with 14 bases between them. The CDR3 covers 15 residues. The CDR3, as DNA: TGTGCCAGCAGCTTTTATATGGGAGTGGCAGATACGCAGTATTTT. This translates into CASSFYMGVADTQYF.

The chain links TRBV4-3 to TRBJ1-2; 12 bases are a match to TRBD1. The V segment lost 3 bases and the J segment 6 bases; nucleotides outside the gene matches: 8. Germline V gene lookup returns CDR1 LGHNA and CDR2 YSLEER. This CDR3 is built from 16 residues. The DNA of the CDR3 is TGCGCCAGCAGCCATCCCCCGGGACAGGGGGCCAATGGCTACACCTTC. Its protein product is CASSHPPGQGANGYTF.

The genes are TRBV10-3 and TRBJ1-1; D gene unclear. The V gene's germline CDR1 is ENHRY and CDR2 SYGVKD. The CDR3 consists of 13 residues. Trimming left V 6 bases short and J 3 bases short, with 11 bases between. CDR3 nucleotides: TGTGCCATCAGGCCTAGGGTGGACACTGAAGCTTTCTTT. Protein sequence: CAIRPRVDTEAFF.

This rearrangement joins TRBV6-4 to TRBJ2-1; maybe TRBD2 (6 bases). In germline, CDR1 is MRHNA, CDR2 SNTAGT. The ends were cut back, 3 bases at V and 10 bases at J, with 13 bases in the middle. This CDR3 region has 13 residues. The CDR3 DNA sequence: TGTGCCAGCAGTGATTTCGGGAGACACGAGCAGTTCTTC. Its translation is CASSDFGRHEQFF.

In its sample, this clone ranks as medium-sized. The gene calls are TRBV4-1 and TRBJ2-5; TRBD2 agrees at 9 bases. Germline values: CDR1 MGHRA, CDR2 YSYEKL. With V trimmed by 3 bases and J by 9 bases, 17 bases remained unmatched. This CDR3 comprises 17 residues. CDR3 bases: TGCGCCAGCAGCCATGAAAACGTAGTAGCGGGAGAGGGGGCCCAGTACTTC. Translating it yields CASSHENVVAGEGAQYF.

The V and J genes are TRBV7-9 and TRBJ2-5; D is possibly TRBD1 (6 bases). CDR3 length: 19 amino acids. V lost 5 bases and J 5 bases, leaving 30 bases between the germline ends. Germline V gives CDR1 SEHNR, CDR2 FQNEAQ (reference sequence). DNA for the CDR3: TGTGCCAGCAGCCCGTCGGGACACCCCCAATTTAAGCCCCCGGAGACCCAGTACTTC. It codes for CASSPSGHPQFKPPETQYF.

This clone was seen a few times. The chain employs TRBV6-1 and TRBJ1-2, with D possibly TRBD1 on 5 matching bases. The germline CDR1 and CDR2 sequences are MNHNS and SASEGT. Trimming pared 5 bases from V and 0 bases from J, leaving 7 bases between. This CDR3 has 13 amino acids. The CDR3 sequence: CASSSTANYGYTF. Written as DNA, the CDR3 is TGTGCCAGCAGTTCGACAGCTAACTATGGCTACACCTTC.

This chain links TRBV9 with TRBJ2-5; 7 bases match TRBD2. CDR1 is SGDLS, CDR2 YYNGEE, per germline. The CDR3 is made up of 16 amino acids. V lost 0 bases and J lost 7; bases outside the gene matches: 12. The DNA of the CDR3 is TGTGCCAGCAGCGTAGATCTCGGCATCCCGGGGGGGACCCAGTACTTC. Encoded protein: CASSVDLGIPGGTQYF.

This clone was seen only once. J is TRBJ2-5 and V is TRBV12-5; tentative D call: TRBD1 (5 bases). In germline, CDR1 is LGHNT, CDR2 FRNRAP. V was cut by 7 bases and J by 5 bases, with 20 bases left in between. This CDR3 comprises 15 residues. As DNA, the CDR3 is TGTGCTAGTGCCGCGACAGAGGCCCTTTTGGAGACCCAGTACTTC. This sequence encodes CASAATEALLETQYF.

This clone appeared a few times. The V gene is TRBV10-3, the J gene TRBJ1-5; 7 bases are shared with TRBD1. Germline V gene data show CDR1 as ENHRY and CDR2 as SYGVKD. The CDR3 length is 17 residues. V lost 0 bases, J lost 4 bases, and 9 bases stayed unmatched. The DNA of the CDR3 is TGTGCCATCAGTGAGTCGACAGGGCCCGTGGCGAATCAGCCCCAGCATTTT. Protein product: CAISESTGPVANQPQHF.

The chain employs TRBV5-4 and TRBJ2-7; no clear D. The CDR3 sequence is 12 residues long. The V and J ends lost 2 bases and 7 bases respectively, with 10 bases between them. Germline V gives CDR1 SGHNT, CDR2 YYREEE (reference sequence). CDR3 sequence (DNA): TGTGCCAGCAGCTTCGGCTACGGAGAGCAGTACTTC. Its translation: CASSFGYGEQYF.

The CDR3 coding sequence is TGCGCCAGCAGCCGGACAGGGGAAAGCGAGCAGTACTTC. It yields the protein CASSRTGESEQYF. The V call is TRBV5-1, the J call TRBJ2-5; 9 bases fit TRBD1. Gene TRBJ2-7 matches the end of the DNA better, so the J call may be wrong. Germline CDR1 is SGHRS and CDR2 is YFSETQ. CDR3 length: 13 residues.

This clone was seen a single time. V gene TRBV7-6 combines with J gene TRBJ2-7; no reliable D call. The V and J ends lost 0 bases and 2 bases respectively, with 5 bases between them. In germline, CDR1 is SGHVS, CDR2 FNYEAQ. The CDR3 is 13 residues long. The CDR3 reads CASSLAGPYEQYF. The CDR3 nucleotides read TGTGCCAGCAGCTTAGCAGGGCCCTACGAGCAGTACTTC.

The V call is TRBV9, the J call TRBJ2-1; D remains unclear. V dropped 0 bases and J dropped 8 bases, with 6 bases sitting between them. Germline V lookup: CDR1 SGDLS, CDR2 YYNGEE. The CDR3 length is 12 residues. This CDR3 is CASSVGRDEQFF. The CDR3 coding sequence is TGTGCCAGCAGCGTAGGAAGGGATGAGCAGTTCTTC.

This sequence joins TRBV9 and TRBJ2-3; 11 bases are shared with TRBD2. Looked up from germline, CDR1 is SGDLS and CDR2 is YYNGEE. The CDR3 covers 17 residues. The V and J ends lost 2 bases and 2 bases, in that order; junction bases with no gene match: 7. Here the CDR3 reads CASSVLGSGRATDTQYF. As DNA, the CDR3 is TGTGCCAGCAGCGTTCTGGGTAGCGGGAGGGCCACAGATACGCAGTATTTT.

The V gene is TRBV6-6, the J gene TRBJ2-4, with unresolved D. The CDR3 covers 15 residues. V was shortened by 6 bases and J by 4 bases, with 16 bases between the two germline ends. Germline CDR1 and CDR2: MNHNY and SVGAGI (reference sequence). Here the CDR3 DNA reads TGTGCCAGCAGCCCCCGAGGTGTGCGAAAAAACATTCAGTACTTC. It translates to CASSPRGVRKNIQYF.

V gene TRBV29-1 combines with J gene TRBJ2-1; 7 positions agree with TRBD2. This CDR3 has 12 amino acids. Trimming cost V 5 bases and J 7 bases; bases outside gene matches: 5. Germline CDR1 is SQVTM and CDR2 is ANQGSEA. The CDR3 region has the DNA TGCAGCGTTTCGCACGGGGGGAATGAGCAGTTCTTC. It encodes CSVSHGGNEQFF.

J is TRBJ1-2 and V is TRBV27; no reliable D call. V was cut by 2 bases and J by 2 bases, with 9 bases left in between. The CDR3 is 14 amino acids. Germline-derived CDR1 and CDR2 are MNHEY and SMNVEV (reference sequence). The CDR3 region has the DNA TGTGCCAGCAGTTTACTCCCGGACAACTATGGCTACACCTTC. As protein: CASSLLPDNYGYTF.

The V and J genes are TRBV4-1 and TRBJ2-1; D is ambiguous. Germline V gives CDR1 MGHRA, CDR2 YSYEKL. This CDR3 comprises 15 residues. V shed 0 bases and J shed 0 bases, with 6 bases lying between them. CDR3 in amino acids: CASSQETHSYNEQFF. Written as DNA, the CDR3 is TGCGCCAGCAGCCAAGAAACCCACTCCTACAATGAGCAGTTCTTC.

This clone showed up just a few times. No DNA is shown, since the ends of the CDR3 on it are uncertain; the CDR3 is the one TCRdb lists. The gene calls are TRBV21-1 and TRBJ1-1. TRBV21-1 is listed as a pseudogene. The CDR3 is 15 residues long, ends included. CDR3: CASSKVAGGNTEAFF.

The chain carries TRBV9 and TRBJ2-5, with 11 nucleotides matching TRBD2. CDR1 is SGDLS and CDR2 is YYNGEE in the germline V gene. J was trimmed by 4 bases and V by 1 base; bases with no gene match: 3. The CDR3 loop spans 15 amino acids. The CDR3 here is CASSVLSGRGETQYF. The CDR3 DNA sequence: TGTGCCAGCAGCGTACTTAGCGGGAGGGGAGAGACCCAGTACTTC.